What follows is one T cell receptor (beta chain) and its context. What it binds is not known. This sample was included in a study of T cell repertoires in cytomegalovirus infection. At the level of the study: Indications came from public TCR beta signatures; they pointed to CMV infection and to a matching HLA type.

TCRdb re-derived calls from the reads in MiXCR, one entry per CDR3 protein. The profile shows 900,000 to 950,000 distinct CDR3 sequences, 30% to 40% of them singletons. Study observations and caveats: Identification of carriers of CMV plus the relevant HLA was achieved through cumulative public TCR beta family frequency.

The sequence came from a human donor in good health (CMV status not recorded). Some clones in this sample may be carry-over from other donors' samples. The starting material was cultured CD8+ T cells from PBMCs, obtained from culture after CMV antigen stimulation.

CDR3 residues: CASSLKADSIAQFF. The CDR3 coding sequence is TGTGCCAGCAGTTTAAAAGCGGACAGTATAGCCCAGTTCTTC. The chain carries TRBV12-3 or TRBV12-4 and TRBJ2-1; a weak D match, TRBD1 (6 bases). V lost 2 bases, J lost 13 bases, and 18 bases lay in between. This CDR3 has 14 amino acids.